There are a few counts of the clone carrying this T cell receptor (beta chain). The entry originates in a study of patients and donors after allogeneic stem cell transplantation. MiXCR was run by TCRdb on the RT-PCR reads, yielding one entry per CDR3 protein. The sample has 800,000 to 1,000,000 distinct CDR3 sequences, about a sixth seen once. The sequenced material came from blood, either unsorted or a sorted T cell fraction (not recorded which). The TCR sequence derives from a human donor who was either an allogeneic HSCT recipient or a stem cell or donor lymphocyte infusion donor (not recorded which). It is not recorded whose cells these are; they may come from a transplant donor.

The CDR3 DNA reads TGTGCCAGCAGCTTAGGGGTCAGTCCAGTCTATGGCTACACCTTC. Translation: CASSLGVSPVYGYTF. The rearrangement joins TRBV7-9 to TRBJ1-2; unclear D gene. Germline values: CDR1 SEHNR, CDR2 FQNEAQ (reference sequence). The CDR3 runs to 15 residues. Trimming took 1 base from V and 4 from J, leaving 13 bases between them.